Listed below are T cell receptor beta chains from one sample, sequenced in a study of OX40 agonist ivuxolimab in advanced cancers. The method was immunoSEQ multiplex PCR; TCRdb's version includes in-frame clones alone and lacks a portion of them. The sample carries some 77,000 clones, 92% recorded once. The source was CD4+ or CD8+ T cells sorted from blood, collected in a trial of the OX40 agonist ivuxolimab. The receptors derive from an adult with an advanced solid tumor such as melanoma, head and neck, liver or kidney cancer. CDR3s include the opening cysteine and the closing phenylalanine or tryptophan. The order of the fields is V gene, D gene, clone size, J gene, CDR3 protein, CDR3 DNA. D genes are given only for firm matches. The size entry is marked missing in some rows and otherwise reads once, few, many or a size class.

v_gene: TRBV6-1
d_gene: TRBD1
abundance: few
j_gene: TRBJ1-6
CDR3aa: CASSEVVDRGYSPLHF
CDR3nt: TGTGCCAGCAGTGAAGTCGTGGACAGGGGCTATTCACCCCTCCACTTT

v_gene: TRBV5-4
d_gene: -
abundance: -
j_gene: TRBJ1-1
CDR3aa: CASSLEGTRDTEAFF
CDR3nt: TGTGCCAGCAGCTTGGAGGGTACAAGGGACACTGAAGCTTTCTTT

v_gene: TRBV19
d_gene: TRBD1
abundance: -
j_gene: TRBJ2-7
CDR3aa: CASSIVQGAGEQYF
CDR3nt: TGTGCCAGTAGTATAGTCCAGGGGGCTGGCGAGCAGTACTTC

v_gene: TRBV2
d_gene: -
abundance: -
j_gene: TRBJ1-1
CDR3aa: CASKPGAVTEAFF
CDR3nt: TGTGCCAGCAAACCGGGGGCGGTTACTGAAGCTTTCTTT

v_gene: TRBV10-3
d_gene: TRBD1
abundance: -
j_gene: TRBJ2-7
CDR3aa: CAIRAGTGGHEQYF
CDR3nt: TGTGCCATCAGAGCCGGGACAGGGGGCCACGAGCAGTACTTC

v_gene: TRBV6-6
d_gene: -
abundance: -
j_gene: TRBJ2-4
CDR3aa: CASRPELLAKNIQYF
CDR3nt: TGTGCCAGCAGGCCCGAGCTTCTAGCCAAAAACATTCAGTACTTC

v_gene: TRBV4-1
d_gene: TRBD2
abundance: -
j_gene: TRBJ2-2
CDR3aa: CASSYIAGMNTGELFF
CDR3nt: TGCGCCAGCAGCTATATAGCGGGAATGAACACCGGGGAGCTGTTTTTT

v_gene: TRBV9
d_gene: -
abundance: -
j_gene: TRBJ1-1
CDR3aa: CASSGGLGAFF
CDR3nt: TGTGCCAGCAGCGGGGGTCTGGGTGCTTTCTTT

v_gene: TRBV5-1
d_gene: -
abundance: -
j_gene: TRBJ2-6
CDR3aa: CASRRGASVSGANVLTF
CDR3nt: TGCGCCAGCCGTCGAGGGGCTAGCGTCTCTGGGGCCAACGTCCTGACTTTC

v_gene: TRBV27
d_gene: -
abundance: -
j_gene: TRBJ1-1
CDR3aa: CASSLGTRLNTEAFF
CDR3nt: TGTGCCAGCAGTTTGGGGACTCGACTGAACACTGAAGCTTTCTTT

v_gene: TRBV13
d_gene: -
abundance: -
j_gene: TRBJ2-1
CDR3aa: CASSLRQEYNEQFF
CDR3nt: TGTGCCAGCAGCTTGCGGCAGGAATACAATGAGCAGTTCTTC

v_gene: TRBV27
d_gene: TRBD1
abundance: -
j_gene: TRBJ1-2
CDR3aa: CASSLSTGSYGYTF
CDR3nt: TGTGCCAGCAGTCTATCGACAGGGTCCTATGGCTACACCTTC